The 22 T cell receptor beta chains reported below all come from one sample, sequenced in a study of a mutant IDH1 vaccine in newly diagnosed glioma. The method was immunoSEQ multiplex PCR; TCRdb's version includes in-frame clones alone and lacks a portion of them. The table lists 50,000 to 70,000 clones, 80% to 90% of them singletons. Regarding time point: week 35, safety follow-up. With topical imiquimod, each dose of the vaccine consisted of 300 ug of mutant IDH1 20-mer peptide. No antigen is known for these receptors. Sequences were derived from PBMCs, sampled from a glioma patient whose treatment included an IDH1 peptide vaccine. These receptors were obtained from a man aged 35-49 years with glioma.

The J gene is TRBJ1-2, the V gene TRBV7-9; D unclear. This CDR3 contains 13 residues. Germline V gene lookup returns CDR1 SEHNR and CDR2 FQNEAQ (reference sequence). With 6 bases removed from V and 8 bases from J, the gap between germline ends came to 16 bases. The CDR3 is CASSQIWSEGYTF. CDR3 nucleotides: TGTGCCAGCAGTCAGATCTGGTCGGAGGGCTACACCTTC.

The chain links TRBV5-4 to TRBJ2-5; TRBD2 agrees at 14 bases. Trimming took 4 bases from V and 4 from J; bases not matched to a gene: 9. Germline V gene lookup returns CDR1 SGHNT and CDR2 YYREEE (reference sequence). The CDR3 is 17 residues long. Written as DNA, the CDR3 is TGTGCCAGCAGCGGAGGGACTAGCGGGGGACCGCGAGAGACCCAGTACTTC. Its translation: CASSGGTSGGPRETQYF. The complete variable domain, with remaining parts taken from reference TRBV5-4 and TRBJ2-5, reads ETGVTQSPTHLIKTRGQQVTLRCSSQSGHNTVSWYQQALGQGPQFIFQYYREEENGRGNFPPRFSGLQFPNYSSELNVNALELDDSALYLCASSGGTSGGPRETQYFGPGTRLLVL.

The chain recombines TRBV6-6 with TRBJ2-6; a possible D gene is TRBD2 (5 bases). With 8 bases removed from V and 2 bases from J, the gap between germline ends came to 10 bases. Germline assignment: CDR1 MNHNY and CDR2 SVGAGI (reference sequence). The CDR3 has 14 residues. The CDR3 DNA sequence: TGTGCCAGCTCCGGGGTAGCTGGGGCCAACGTCCTGACTTTC. This translates into CASSGVAGANVLTF.

This chain uses TRBV7-2 with TRBJ2-3, with 10 bases identical to TRBD2. The trim removed 5 bases at V and 1 base at J, leaving 9 bases unmatched. Germline V CDR1 and CDR2: SGHTA, FQGNSA. The CDR3 totals 17 residues. The CDR3 spells CASSTGLAAKRTDTQYF. The CDR3, as DNA: TGTGCCAGCAGCACAGGACTAGCGGCCAAACGCACAGATACGCAGTATTTT.

V is TRBV5-1 and J is TRBJ2-7, with 11 bases aligning to TRBD2. Germline lookup yields CDR1 SGHRS and CDR2 YFSETQ. Trimming removed 4 bases from V and 7 bases from J; junction bases left unmatched: 10. The CDR3 runs 15 residues. The CDR3 is CASSGGFIAGGEQYF. CDR3 DNA sequence: TGCGCCAGCAGCGGCGGCTTCATAGCGGGAGGGGAGCAGTACTTC.

In its sample, this clone was seen once. The chain employs TRBV18 and TRBJ2-7; no clear D. Germline values: CDR1 KGHSH, CDR2 LQKENI. Deletions cut 6 bases from V and 1 base from J, with 13 bases between. There are 14 residues in the CDR3. This CDR3 is CASSQGRNSYEQYF. CDR3 bases: TGTGCCAGCTCCCAAGGTAGGAATTCCTACGAGCAGTACTTC.

This chain joins TRBV19 and TRBJ1-5, with TRBD1 as a possible D gene (5 bases). The germline gives CDR1 LNHDA, CDR2 SQIVND (reference sequence). The V gene lost 4 bases and the J gene lost 9 bases, with 13 bases spanning the gap. This CDR3 has 13 amino acids. The CDR3 DNA is TGTGCCAGTAGTACCCAGACAGAGTCGCCCCAGCATTTT. Translated, it gives CASSTQTESPQHF.

The chain employs TRBV10-3 and TRBJ2-7, with 9 nucleotides matching TRBD1. The CDR3 is made up of 14 amino acids. Looked up from germline, CDR1 is ENHRY and CDR2 is SYGVKD. J lost 1 base, V lost 6 bases, and 4 bases had no gene match. CDR3 amino acids: CAISFGQGSYEQYF. CDR3 bases: TGTGCCATCAGCTTCGGACAGGGGTCCTACGAGCAGTACTTC.

The V call is TRBV6-1, the J call TRBJ2-5, with 12 bases fitting TRBD2. V lost 4 bases and J lost 5; bases outside the gene matches: 5. The CDR3 is 15 residues long. Germline CDR1 is MNHNS and CDR2 is SASEGT. CDR3 nucleotides: TGTGCCAGCAGTGCTAGCGGGGGGGGAGTGGAGACCCAGTACTTC. This encodes CASSASGGGVETQYF.

The V gene is TRBV15, the J gene TRBJ2-1, with 7 bases fitting TRBD2. CDR3 length: 15 amino acids. The V gene end was trimmed by 1 base and the J gene end by 5 bases; junction bases not matched to a gene: 5. In germline, CDR1 is LNHNV, CDR2 YYDKDF (reference sequence). The CDR3: CATSRAGGRNNEQFF. CDR3 nucleotide sequence: TGTGCCACCAGCAGAGCGGGCGGGAGAAACAATGAGCAGTTCTTC.

This CDR3 is CASISSGSRNEQFF. Here the CDR3 DNA reads TGTGCCAGCATCTCTAGCGGGAGTCGAAATGAGCAGTTCTTC. This chain joins TRBV6-1 and TRBJ2-1; 10 bases agree with TRBD2. From germline, CDR1 is MNHNS and CDR2 SASEGT. The ends lost 7 bases at V and 7 bases at J; junction bases unmatched: 7. This CDR3 has 14 amino acids.

Only one count was recorded for this clone. The CDR3 is CASSPPRMYLDYGYTF. The DNA for the CDR3 is TGTGCCAGCAGCCCCCCCCGGATGTACCTGGACTATGGCTACACCTTC. V usage is TRBV7-2 and J usage is TRBJ1-2; D remains ambiguous. V was clipped by 5 bases and J by 3 bases, with 19 bases between them. Germline assignment: CDR1 SGHTA and CDR2 FQGNSA. The CDR3 extends over 16 amino acids.

In its sample, this clone was seen a few times. V and J are TRBV11-3 and TRBJ2-7; 12 bases map to TRBD2. Trimming at V came to 6 bases and at J to 6 bases, leaving 6 bases not matched to a gene. The germline V gene encodes CDR1 SGHNT and CDR2 YENEEA. This CDR3 region has 14 residues. The CDR3 nucleotides are TGTGCCAGCAGGAGGACTAGCGGGACATCCGAGCAGTACTTC. Its translation is CASRRTSGTSEQYF.

V usage is TRBV1 and J usage is TRBJ2-7; TRBD1 reflects the table's D call only, with no check against the DNA. TRBV1 is deemed a pseudogene. The CDR3 has 14 amino acids. The CDR3: CTSSRRTGGGEQYF. The DNA for the CDR3 is TGCACCAGCAGCCGGAGGACAGGGGGCGGCGAGCAGTACTTC.

A single count supports this clone. CDR3 nucleotide sequence: TGTGCCAGCAGCTTAGGCGGAGTCGGCTACGAGCAGTACTTC. Translated: CASSLGGVGYEQYF. V gene TRBV7-2 combines with J gene TRBJ2-7, with D unclear. The germline gives CDR1 SGHTA, CDR2 FQGNSA. Trimming pared 1 base from V and 3 bases from J, leaving 10 bases between. CDR3 length: 14 residues.

The chain uses TRBV7-2 and TRBJ2-7; D gene uncertain. The CDR3 contains 12 residues. V dropped 5 bases and J dropped 4 bases, with 9 bases sitting between them. The germline V gene has CDR1 SGHTA and CDR2 FQGNSA. CDR3 sequence (DNA): TGTGCCAGCAGCCCTAACCTATACGAGCAGTACTTC. It codes for CASSPNLYEQYF.

Concerning this clone itself: An end of the junction does not agree with germline; a read error may underlie this. The chain carries TRBV7-2 and TRBJ1-1; D unresolved. This CDR3 contains 14 residues. Germline-derived CDR1 and CDR2 are SGHTA and FQGNSA. CDR3 region: CASSLVTLDGRRVF. The CDR3 coding sequence is TGTGCCAGCAGCTTGGTGACCTTAGACGGAAGGCGGGTTTTT.

The chain uses TRBV11-3 and TRBJ1-1; D gene unclear. CDR1 and CDR2 from the germline V gene are SGHNT and YENEEA. V was trimmed by 4 bases and J by 1 base, leaving 7 bases between them. The CDR3 runs to 13 residues. CDR3 DNA: TGTGCCAGCAGCTGGTCTCCGAACACTGAAGCTTTCTTT. Amino acid sequence: CASSWSPNTEAFF.

The rearrangement links TRBV2 to TRBJ2-1, with D possibly matching TRBD2 (5 bases). CDR1 and CDR2 (germline): SNHLY, FYNNEI. The CDR3 loop spans 13 amino acids. The V end was cut by 7 bases, the J end by 9 bases, with 16 bases between. The CDR3: CASIPKRGAEQFF. CDR3 nucleotide sequence: TGTGCCAGCATTCCCAAACGGGGAGCTGAGCAGTTCTTC.

Points on this clone: The sample has other DNA sequences that encode this CDR3 too. The rearrangement links TRBV29-1 to TRBJ1-1; TRBD1 is a possible D gene (6 bases). The CDR3 consists of 13 residues. V lost 6 bases and J 2 bases, leaving 13 bases between the germline ends. CDR1 and CDR2 (germline): SQVTM, ANQGSEA. This CDR3 reads CSVYREVNTEAFF. The CDR3 DNA reads as TGCAGCGTGTACAGGGAAGTAAACACTGAAGCTTTCTTT.

The chain carries TRBV7-9 and TRBJ1-2; possibly TRBD1 for D (5 bases). V lost 1 base, J lost 6 bases, and 15 bases lay in between. There are 15 residues in the CDR3. CDR1 is SEHNR, CDR2 FQNEAQ, per germline (reference sequence). CDR3 region: CASSLGGAHSDGYTF. CDR3 sequence (DNA): TGTGCCAGCAGCTTAGGAGGGGCCCACTCAGATGGCTACACCTTC.

In its sample, this clone was seen once. This chain joins TRBV27 and TRBJ2-2; either TRBD1 or TRBD2 may supply D (5 bases each). The germline V gene has CDR1 MNHEY and CDR2 SMNVEV (reference sequence). The CDR3 has 15 amino acids. The V end was cut by 5 bases, the J end by 5 bases, with 15 bases between. CDR3 in DNA: TGTGCCAGCAGTCCACGGGGCTCGGGGACCGGGGAGCTGTTTTTT. Translation gives CASSPRGSGTGELFF.